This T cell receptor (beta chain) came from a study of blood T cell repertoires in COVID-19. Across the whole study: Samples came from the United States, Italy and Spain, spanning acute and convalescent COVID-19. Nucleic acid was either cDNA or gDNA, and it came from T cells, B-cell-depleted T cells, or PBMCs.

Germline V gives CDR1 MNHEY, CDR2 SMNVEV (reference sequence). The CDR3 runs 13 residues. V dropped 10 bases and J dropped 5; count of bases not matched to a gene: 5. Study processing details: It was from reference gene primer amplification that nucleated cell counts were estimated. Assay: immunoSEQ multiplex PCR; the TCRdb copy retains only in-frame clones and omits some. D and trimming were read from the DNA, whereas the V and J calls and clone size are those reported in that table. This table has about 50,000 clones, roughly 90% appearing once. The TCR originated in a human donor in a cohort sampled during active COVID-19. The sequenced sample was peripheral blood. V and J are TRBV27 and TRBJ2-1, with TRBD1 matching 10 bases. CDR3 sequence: CATRQGANNEQFF. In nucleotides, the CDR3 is TGTGCCACCAGACAGGGGGCCAACAATGAGCAGTTCTTC.